The rows below give T cell receptor beta chains drawn from one sample of a study of shared clonotypes between healthy human individuals. Repertoires were generated with immunoSEQ multiplex PCR, while TCRdb's copy carries only in-frame clones and drops some. The table includes around 2,100,000 clones, about 94% detected once. The material sequenced was naive CD8+ T cells sorted from blood. The receptor set was obtained from a man between 18 and 29 years old in good health. Both conserved end residues are part of each CDR3. D genes are given only for firm matches. Rows give clone size only sometimes, using once, few, many, or a class for an expanded clone.

size	V	J	D	CDR3	DNA
-	TRBV4-1	TRBJ2-1	-	CASSQDKGGGFNEQFF	TGCGCCAGCAGCCAAGATAAGGGAGGGGGGTTTAATGAGCAGTTCTTC
once	TRBV13	TRBJ2-1	-	CASSGRNDNEQFF	TGTGCCAGCAGCGGTAGGAATGACAATGAGCAGTTCTTC
-	TRBV7-9	TRBJ2-2	TRBD2	CASSSPREGPVGELFF	TGTGCCAGCAGCTCCCCCCGGGAGGGGCCGGTCGGGGAGCTGTTTTTT
-	TRBV6-5	TRBJ1-2	-	CASSYGANYGYTF	TGTGCCAGCAGTTACGGGGCTAACTATGGCTACACCTTC
-	TRBV9	TRBJ2-2	-	CASSSFPAERSTGELFF	TGTGCCAGCAGCTCCTTCCCTGCAGAGAGGAGCACCGGGGAGCTGTTTTTT
-	TRBV4-3	TRBJ2-5	-	CASSQDRQGETQYF	TGCGCCAGCAGCCAAGATAGGCAGGGGGAGACCCAGTACTTC
-	TRBV6-5	TRBJ1-5	-	CASSSDRDSQPQHF	TGTGCCAGCAGTTCCGATAGGGACTCTCAGCCCCAGCATTTT
-	TRBV4-1	TRBJ2-5	TRBD2	CASSQDPSGAMETQYF	TGCGCCAGCAGCCAAGACCCTAGCGGGGCCATGGAGACCCAGTACTTC
-	TRBV30	TRBJ2-1	TRBD2	CALGGLAGGSFNNEQFF	TGTGCCCTGGGGGGACTAGCGGGAGGGAGCTTCAACAATGAGCAGTTCTTC
-	TRBV7-2	TRBJ2-5	-	CASSFNRDEETQYF	TGTGCCAGCAGCTTCAACAGAGATGAAGAGACCCAGTACTTC
-	TRBV6-5	TRBJ2-7	-	CASSYSAGWEQYF	TGTGCCAGCAGTTACTCCGCAGGGTGGGAGCAGTACTTC
-	TRBV11-3	TRBJ1-1	-	CASSLDQEGMNTEAFF	TGTGCCAGCAGCTTAGATCAGGAGGGGATGAACACTGAAGCTTTCTTT
-	TRBV30	TRBJ1-6	-	CAWSGQDNSPLHF	TGTGCCTGGAGCGGGCAGGATAATTCACCCCTCCACTTT
-	TRBV11-2	TRBJ1-3	-	CASSLDRGSGNTIYF	TGTGCCAGCAGCTTAGACAGGGGCTCTGGAAACACCATATATTTT
-	TRBV7-9	TRBJ1-2	-	CASSSFTGWDYGYTF	TGTGCCAGCAGCTCCTTCACAGGTTGGGACTATGGCTACACCTTC
-	TRBV5-1	TRBJ2-7	-	CASRGGAHEQYF	TGCGCCAGCCGTGGGGGGGCCCACGAGCAGTACTTC
-	TRBV6-1	TRBJ2-7	-	CASSDGGHQGFYEQYF	TGTGCCAGCAGTGACGGGGGACACCAAGGATTTTACGAGCAGTACTTC
once	TRBV28	TRBJ2-3	TRBD1	CASSIGTGEGTDTQYF	TGTGCCAGCAGTATCGGGACAGGGGAAGGCACAGATACGCAGTATTTT
-	TRBV7-9	TRBJ2-5	-	CASSLPDLWDRETQYF	TGTGCCAGCAGCTTACCCGACTTGTGGGATCGGGAGACCCAGTACTTC
-	TRBV10-2	TRBJ2-7	-	CASSERGGGQYF	TGCGCCAGCAGCGAGAGGGGGGGCGGGCAGTACTTC
-	TRBV13	TRBJ2-3	-	CASSLDEGIYTQYF	TGTGCCAGCAGCTTAGACGAGGGAATTTATACGCAGTATTTT
-	TRBV6-5	TRBJ2-7	-	CASSFGQTYEQYF	TGTGCCAGCAGTTTCGGTCAAACCTACGAGCAGTACTTC
-	TRBV10-2	TRBJ2-1	-	CASSETATYNEQFF	TGCGCCAGCAGTGAAACGGCCACCTACAATGAGCAGTTCTTC
-	TRBV29-1	TRBJ2-7	-	CSVETNYEQYF	TGCAGCGTTGAGACGAACTACGAGCAGTACTTC
-	TRBV27	TRBJ1-2	TRBD1	CASSLSGTAYGYTF	TGTGCCAGCAGTTTATCAGGGACAGCCTATGGCTACACCTTC
-	TRBV4-3	TRBJ2-1	-	CASSQGRDPGEQFF	TGCGCCAGCAGCCAAGGTAGGGACCCTGGAGAGCAGTTCTTC
-	TRBV9	TRBJ2-1	TRBD1	CASSYNPETGGDNEQFF	TGTGCCAGCAGCTATAATCCCGAGACAGGGGGGGACAATGAGCAGTTCTTC
-	TRBV6-1	TRBJ2-7	-	CASSPAGGSSYEQYF	TGTGCCAGCAGCCCCGCAGGGGGGAGCTCCTACGAGCAGTACTTC
-	TRBV28	TRBJ1-2	TRBD1	CASSEDRASVYGYTF	TGTGCCAGCAGCGAGGACAGGGCCTCTGTCTATGGCTACACCTTC
-	TRBV28	TRBJ2-5	TRBD2	CASSAGREETQYF	TGTGCCAGCAGTGCGGGGAGGGAGGAGACCCAGTACTTC
-	TRBV15	TRBJ1-1	-	CATSPPWSTEAFF	TGTGCCACCAGCCCCCCATGGTCCACTGAAGCTTTCTTT
-	TRBV6-5	TRBJ2-7	-	CASSYSGATYEQYF	TGTGCCAGCAGTTACTCGGGCGCGACCTACGAGCAGTACTTC
-	TRBV27	TRBJ1-3	-	CASKRGTGVGGNTIYF	TGTGCCAGCAAGCGCGGGACGGGTGTGGGTGGAAACACCATATATTTT
-	TRBV27	TRBJ2-7	-	CASRLVVSGDSYEQYF	TGTGCCAGCAGGTTGGTGGTTAGCGGAGACTCCTACGAGCAGTACTTC
once	TRBV14	TRBJ1-6	-	CASSQDIPGLDNSPLHF	TGTGCCAGCAGCCAAGATATACCAGGGCTTGATAATTCACCCCTCCACTTT
-	TRBV7-8	TRBJ2-5	-	CASSLSGTDQETQYF	TGTGCCAGCAGCTTAAGCGGGACAGATCAAGAGACCCAGTACTTC
once	TRBV30	TRBJ1-2	TRBD1	CAWATGANYGYTF	TGTGCCTGGGCGACAGGGGCGAACTATGGCTACACCTTC
-	TRBV10-3	TRBJ2-1	TRBD2	CAISESTRELNEQFF	TGTGCCATCAGTGAGTCGACGCGGGAGTTGAATGAGCAGTTCTTC
-	TRBV6-5	TRBJ2-7	-	CASRGDLYEQYF	TGTGCCAGCAGAGGGGACCTCTACGAGCAGTACTTC
-	TRBV15	TRBJ2-7	-	CATSSPSSSEQYF	TGTGCCACCAGCTCCCCGTCGTCTAGCGAGCAGTACTTC
-	TRBV5-4	TRBJ1-2	-	CASSFKGGYGYTF	TGTGCCAGCAGCTTTAAAGGGGGTTACGGCTACACCTTC
-	TRBV5-1	TRBJ1-5	TRBD1	CASSPGQGSQPQHF	TGCGCCAGCAGCCCGGGACAGGGCTCGCAGCCCCAGCATTTT
-	TRBV4-3	TRBJ2-7	TRBD2	CASSQDLQRENSYEQYF	TGCGCCAGCAGCCAAGATTTACAGCGGGAGAACTCCTACGAGCAGTACTTC
-	TRBV4-1	TRBJ1-1	-	CASSQLEGDTEAFF	TGCGCCAGCAGCCAACTCGAGGGGGACACTGAAGCTTTCTTT
-	TRBV28	TRBJ1-1	TRBD1	CASSRQGNTEAFF	TGTGCCAGCAGTCGACAGGGAAACACTGAAGCTTTCTTT
-	TRBV28	TRBJ1-1	-	CASSLAGSSTEAFF	TGTGCCAGCAGTTTAGCAGGGTCGAGCACTGAAGCTTTCTTT
-	TRBV11-2	TRBJ2-7	TRBD2	CASSLGRGGGAREQYF	TGTGCCAGCAGCTTAGGCCGAGGCGGGGGGGCGAGAGAGCAGTACTTC
-	TRBV7-6	TRBJ2-7	-	CASSLDLSYEQYF	TGTGCCAGCAGCTTAGATCTCTCCTACGAGCAGTACTTC
once	TRBV27	TRBJ1-1	-	CASSLSVGATNTEAFF	TGTGCCAGCAGTTTATCGGTGGGCGCGACGAACACTGAAGCTTTCTTT
once	TRBV7-2	TRBJ1-6	-	CASSLTREGGGGYNSPLHF	TGTGCCAGCAGCTTAACTCGGGAAGGGGGTGGCGGCTATAATTCACCCCTCCACTTT
-	TRBV21-1	TRBJ1-6	-	CASSKAVWENLGSPLHF	TGTGCCAGCAGCAAAGCCGTTTGGGAAAATCTTGGATCACCCCTCCACTTT